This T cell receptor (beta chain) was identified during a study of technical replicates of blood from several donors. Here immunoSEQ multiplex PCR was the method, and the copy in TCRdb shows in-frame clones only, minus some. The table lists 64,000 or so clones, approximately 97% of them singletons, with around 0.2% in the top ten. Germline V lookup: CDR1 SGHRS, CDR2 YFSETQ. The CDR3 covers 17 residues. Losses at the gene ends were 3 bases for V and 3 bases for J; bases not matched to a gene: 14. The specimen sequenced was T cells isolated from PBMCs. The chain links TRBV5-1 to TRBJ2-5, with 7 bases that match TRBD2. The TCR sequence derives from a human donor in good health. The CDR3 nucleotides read TGCGCCAGCAGCTGGCGCCCCCCCACTAGCGCTGAAGAGACCCAGTACTTC. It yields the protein CASSWRPPTSAEETQYF. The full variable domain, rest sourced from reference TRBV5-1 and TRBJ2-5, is KAGVTQTPRYLIKTRGQQVTLSCSPISGHRSVSWYQQTPGQGLQFLFEYFSETQRNKGNFPGRFSGRQFSNSRSEMNVSTLELGDSALYLCASSWRPPTSAEETQYFGPGTRLLVL.